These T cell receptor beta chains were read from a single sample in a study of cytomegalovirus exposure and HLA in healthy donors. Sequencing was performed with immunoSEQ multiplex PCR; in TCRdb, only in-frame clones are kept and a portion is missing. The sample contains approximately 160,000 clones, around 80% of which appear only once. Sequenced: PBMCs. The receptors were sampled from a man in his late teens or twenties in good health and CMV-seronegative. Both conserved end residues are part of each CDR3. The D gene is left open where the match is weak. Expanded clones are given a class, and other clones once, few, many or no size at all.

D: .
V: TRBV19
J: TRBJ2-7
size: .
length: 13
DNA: TGTGCCAGTAGTACCTCGAGAGTCTACGAGCAGTACTTC
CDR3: CASSTSRVYEQYF

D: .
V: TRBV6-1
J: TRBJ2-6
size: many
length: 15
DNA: TGTGCCAGCAGCCCACCAGGGACAGGGGCCAACGTCCTGACTTTC
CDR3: CASSPPGTGANVLTF

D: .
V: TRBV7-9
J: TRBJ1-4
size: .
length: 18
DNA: TGTTCCAGCAGCTTAGATGGCGTAGTGGGGGCGTTGCCGGAAAAACTGTTTTTT
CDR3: CSSSLDGVVGALPEKLFF

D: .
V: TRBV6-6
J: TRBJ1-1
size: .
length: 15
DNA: TGTGCCAGCAGTTACTCGGCAGGGGAGAACACTGAAGCTTTCTTT
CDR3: CASSYSAGENTEAFF

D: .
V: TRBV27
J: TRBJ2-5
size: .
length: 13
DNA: TGTGCCAGCATGTCGCGGGGGCGGGTGACCCAGTACTTC
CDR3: CASMSRGRVTQYF

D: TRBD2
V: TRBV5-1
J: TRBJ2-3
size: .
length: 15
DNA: TGCGCCAGCAGCTTGACTAGCGGGCGCACAGATACGCAGTATTTT
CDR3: CASSLTSGRTDTQYF

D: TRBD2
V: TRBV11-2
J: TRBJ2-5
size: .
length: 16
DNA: TGTGCCAGCACCTTGGTGGCAGCGGGGATGGAAGAGACCCAGTACTTC
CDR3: CASTLVAAGMEETQYF

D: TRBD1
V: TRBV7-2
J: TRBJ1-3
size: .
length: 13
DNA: TGTGCCAGCCTTCAGGGGGCTGGAAACACCATATATTTT
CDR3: CASLQGAGNTIYF

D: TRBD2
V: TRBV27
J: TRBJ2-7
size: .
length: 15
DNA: TGTGCCAGCAGTCCTCTAGCGGGGGGGCAGGGCGAGCAGTACTTC
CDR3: CASSPLAGGQGEQYF

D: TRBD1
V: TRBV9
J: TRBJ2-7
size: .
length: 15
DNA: TGTGCCAGCAGCGCCAATACAGGGGCCTCCTACGAGCAGTACTTC
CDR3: CASSANTGASYEQYF

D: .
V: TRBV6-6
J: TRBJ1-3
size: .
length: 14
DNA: TGTGCCAGCAGTTACTCCCGGGAAGGAAACACCATATATTTT
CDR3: CASSYSREGNTIYF

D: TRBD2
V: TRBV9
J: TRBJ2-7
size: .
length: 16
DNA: TGTGCCAGCAGCCCTCAAAGCGGGACCCTAGCCTACGAGCAGTACTTC
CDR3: CASSPQSGTLAYEQYF

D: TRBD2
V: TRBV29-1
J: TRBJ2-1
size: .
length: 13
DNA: TGCAGCGTGTGGACTAGCGGGAACAATGAGCAGTTCTTC
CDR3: CSVWTSGNNEQFF

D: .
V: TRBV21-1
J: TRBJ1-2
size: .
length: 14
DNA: TGTGCCAGCTCCCGAAGAGGAGTTAACTATGGCTACACCTTC
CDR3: CASSRRGVNYGYTF

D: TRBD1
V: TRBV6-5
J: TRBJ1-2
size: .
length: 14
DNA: TGTGCCAGCAGAGTTACAGGGGGCTCAGGTGGCTACACCTTC
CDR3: CASRVTGGSGGYTF

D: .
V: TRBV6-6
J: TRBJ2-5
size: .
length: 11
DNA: TGTGCCAGCAGCCAGTCAGAGACCCAGTACTTC
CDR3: CASSQSETQYF

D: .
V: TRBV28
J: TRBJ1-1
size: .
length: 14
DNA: TGTGCCAGCAGCCTCGGACAGATGAACACTGAAGCTTTCTTT
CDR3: CASSLGQMNTEAFF

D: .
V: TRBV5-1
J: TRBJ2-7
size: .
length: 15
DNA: TGCGCCAGCAGCTTGGGGGCAGCGGGCTCCTACGAGCAGTACTTC
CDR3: CASSLGAAGSYEQYF

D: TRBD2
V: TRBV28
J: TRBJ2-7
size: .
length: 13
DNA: TGTGCCTGCAGTGGGCTAGCGGCCTACGAGCAGTACTTC
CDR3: CACSGLAAYEQYF

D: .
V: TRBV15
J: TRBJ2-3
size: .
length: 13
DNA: TGTGCCACCAGCAGAGTTCAAACAGATACGCAGTATTTT
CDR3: CATSRVQTDTQYF

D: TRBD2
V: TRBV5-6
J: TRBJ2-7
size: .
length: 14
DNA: TGTGCCAGCAGCTCCTCTAGCGGGACCTACGAGCAGTACTTC
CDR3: CASSSSSGTYEQYF

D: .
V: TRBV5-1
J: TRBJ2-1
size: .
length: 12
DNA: TGCGCCAGCAGCTTGGGGGGGGATGAGCAGTTCTTC
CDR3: CASSLGGDEQFF

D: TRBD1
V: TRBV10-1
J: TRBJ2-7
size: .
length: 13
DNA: TGCGCCAGCTCCCCCGGGACAGTCCACGAGCAGTACTTC
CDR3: CASSPGTVHEQYF

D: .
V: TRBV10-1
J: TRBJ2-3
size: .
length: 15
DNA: TGCGCCAGCAGCAAAACTCCAACGAGCACAGATACGCAGTATTTT
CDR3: CASSKTPTSTDTQYF

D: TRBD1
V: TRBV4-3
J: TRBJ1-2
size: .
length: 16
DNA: TGCGCCAGCAGCCAAAGCCCAATGACAGGGTGGATGGGCTACACCTTC
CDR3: CASSQSPMTGWMGYTF

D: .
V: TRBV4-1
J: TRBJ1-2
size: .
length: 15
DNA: TGCGCCAGCAGCCTCGAAACAGGTCCCCTCTATGGCTACACCTTC
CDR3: CASSLETGPLYGYTF

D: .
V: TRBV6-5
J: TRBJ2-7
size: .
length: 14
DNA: TGTGCCAGCAGAATGGGGCCGGGCCCTTCCGAGCAGTACTTC
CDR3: CASRMGPGPSEQYF

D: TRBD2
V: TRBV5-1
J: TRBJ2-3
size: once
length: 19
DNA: TGCGCCAGCAGCTTCACACTAGCGGGAGAAATCCAAAGCACAGATACGCAGTATTTT
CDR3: CASSFTLAGEIQSTDTQYF

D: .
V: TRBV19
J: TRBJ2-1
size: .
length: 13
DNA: TGTGCCAGTAGTCCTCCAAGGGGGAATGAGCAGTTCTTC
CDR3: CASSPPRGNEQFF

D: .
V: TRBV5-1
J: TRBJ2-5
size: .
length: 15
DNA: TGCGCCAGCAGCCTGGTCGCGGGGGCCCAAGAGACCCAGTACTTC
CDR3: CASSLVAGAQETQYF

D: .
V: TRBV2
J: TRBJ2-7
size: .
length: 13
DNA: TGTGCCTCAACAGGGATACTTAGCTACGAGCAGTACTTC
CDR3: CASTGILSYEQYF

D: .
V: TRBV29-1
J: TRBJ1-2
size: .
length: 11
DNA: TGCAGCGTTGATCCAGGGGTCGGCTACACCTTC
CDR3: CSVDPGVGYTF

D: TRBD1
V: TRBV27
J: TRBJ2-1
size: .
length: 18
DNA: TGTGCCAGCAGTTTCAGCCGGACCGGACAGGGGGTCAGGAATGAGCAGTTCTTC
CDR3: CASSFSRTGQGVRNEQFF

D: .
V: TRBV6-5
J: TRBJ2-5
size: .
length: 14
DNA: TGTGCCAGCACCAAGGGGGACCGGGAAGAGACCCAGTACTTC
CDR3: CASTKGDREETQYF

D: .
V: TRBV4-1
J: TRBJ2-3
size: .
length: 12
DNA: TGCGCCAGCAGCCAAGATCAAGATACGCAGTATTTT
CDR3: CASSQDQDTQYF

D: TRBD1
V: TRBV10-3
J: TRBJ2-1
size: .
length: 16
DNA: TGTGCCATCAGATCCGGGACAGGGATTTCCGGGAGCGAGCAGTTCTTC
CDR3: CAIRSGTGISGSEQFF

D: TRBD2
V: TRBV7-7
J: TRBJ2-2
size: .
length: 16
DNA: TGTGCTAGCAGCAAGGGACTAGCGGGAAGAACCGGGGAGCTGTTTTTT
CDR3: CASSKGLAGRTGELFF

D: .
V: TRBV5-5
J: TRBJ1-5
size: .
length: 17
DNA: TGTGCCAGCAGCCCTATCTCTGGGCAGGGGAACAATCAGCCCCAGCATTTT
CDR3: CASSPISGQGNNQPQHF

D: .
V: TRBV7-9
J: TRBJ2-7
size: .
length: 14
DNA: TGTGCCAGCAGCCAAAGGGGAATCGGTTACGAGCAGTACTTC
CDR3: CASSQRGIGYEQYF

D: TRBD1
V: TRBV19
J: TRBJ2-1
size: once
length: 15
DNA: TGTGCCAGTAGTCCTGACAGGACAGGCTACAATGAGCAGTTCTTC
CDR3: CASSPDRTGYNEQFF